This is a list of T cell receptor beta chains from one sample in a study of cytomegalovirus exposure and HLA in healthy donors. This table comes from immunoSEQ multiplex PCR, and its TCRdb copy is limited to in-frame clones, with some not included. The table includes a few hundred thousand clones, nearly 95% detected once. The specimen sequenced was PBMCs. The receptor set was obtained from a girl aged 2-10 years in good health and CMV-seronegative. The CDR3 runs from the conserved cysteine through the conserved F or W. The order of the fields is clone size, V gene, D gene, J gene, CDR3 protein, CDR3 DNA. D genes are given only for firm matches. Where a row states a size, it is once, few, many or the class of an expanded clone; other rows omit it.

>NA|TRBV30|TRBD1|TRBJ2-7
CAWSVQGGSYEQYF
TGTGCCTGGAGTGTACAGGGGGGATCCTACGAGCAGTACTTC
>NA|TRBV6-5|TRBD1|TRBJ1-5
CASSFRRTGDQPQHF
TGTGCCAGCAGTTTCCGCCGGACAGGGGATCAGCCCCAGCATTTT
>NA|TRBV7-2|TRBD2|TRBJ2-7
CASSPYSAGGLEQYF
TGTGCCAGCAGCCCTTATTCGGCGGGGGGGCTCGAGCAGTACTTC
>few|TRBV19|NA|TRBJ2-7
CASSTTGGGEQYF
TGTGCCAGTAGTACCACAGGGGGGGGAGAGCAGTACTTC
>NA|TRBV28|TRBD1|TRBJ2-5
CASSRSRTGKETQYF
TGTGCCAGCAGCCGTTCCCGGACAGGGAAAGAGACCCAGTACTTC
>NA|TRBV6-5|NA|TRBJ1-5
CASSPQGKQPQHF
TGTGCCAGCAGCCCACAGGGAAAACAGCCCCAGCATTTT
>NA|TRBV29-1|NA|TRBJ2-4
CSVETQNIQYF
TGCAGCGTTGAAACACAAAACATTCAGTACTTC
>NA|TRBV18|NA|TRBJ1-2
CASSPPGGTTNYGYTF
TGTGCCAGCTCACCACCAGGCGGGACCACTAACTATGGCTACACCTTC
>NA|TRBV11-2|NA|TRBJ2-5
CASSASYGVQETQYF
TGTGCCAGCAGCGCCTCTTACGGGGTACAAGAGACCCAGTACTTC
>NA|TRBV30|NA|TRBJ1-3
CAWSPPGNTIYF
TGTGCCTGGAGCCCCCCGGGAAACACCATATATTTT
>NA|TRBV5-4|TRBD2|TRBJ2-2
CASSLGIAGVNTGELFF
TGTGCCAGCAGCTTGGGGATAGCGGGCGTCAACACCGGGGAGCTGTTTTTT
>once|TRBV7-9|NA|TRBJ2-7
CASSLLGPRSGQYEQYF
TGTGCCAGCAGCTTATTGGGGCCGCGGTCCGGGCAATACGAGCAGTACTTC
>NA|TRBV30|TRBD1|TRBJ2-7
CAWSGAGTGAYEQYF
TGTGCCTGGAGCGGGGCGGGGACAGGTGCCTACGAGCAGTACTTC
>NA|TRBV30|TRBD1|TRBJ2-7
CALQGGTYEQYF
TGTGCCTTACAGGGGGGCACCTACGAGCAGTACTTC
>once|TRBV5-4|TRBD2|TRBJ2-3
CASSLAGSGVFTDTQYF
TGTGCCAGCAGCTTGGCGGGTAGCGGGGTCTTCACAGATACGCAGTATTTT
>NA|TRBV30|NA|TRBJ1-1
CAWSSGTEMNTEAFF
TGTGCCTGGAGTAGCGGGACCGAAATGAACACTGAAGCTTTCTTT
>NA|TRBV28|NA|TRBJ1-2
CASRVAYGYTF
TGTGCCAGCAGAGTGGCCTATGGCTACACCTTC
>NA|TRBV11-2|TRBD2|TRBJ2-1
CASSLGTSGGPYNEQFF
TGTGCCAGCAGCTTAGGAACCTCGGGAGGGCCGTACAATGAGCAGTTCTTC
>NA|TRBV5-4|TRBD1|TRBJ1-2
CASGFPGQGGYGYTF
TGTGCCAGCGGATTTCCGGGACAGGGGGGCTATGGCTACACCTTC
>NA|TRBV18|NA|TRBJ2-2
CASSPRGQPFNTGELFF
TGTGCCAGCTCACCTCGCGGACAGCCCTTTAACACCGGGGAGCTGTTTTTT
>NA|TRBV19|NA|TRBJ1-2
CASSSQGNYGYTF
TGTGCCAGTAGTTCTCAGGGAAACTATGGCTACACCTTC
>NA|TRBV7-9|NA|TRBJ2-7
CASSLELTEQYF
TGTGCCAGCAGCTTAGAACTCACCGAGCAGTACTTC
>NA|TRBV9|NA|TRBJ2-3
CASSGGDGFGTQYF
TGTGCCAGCAGCGGGGGGGACGGATTTGGGACGCAGTATTTT
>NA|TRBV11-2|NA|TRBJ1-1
CASSLAGNVNTEAFF
TGTGCCAGCAGCTTAGCGGGGAACGTGAACACTGAAGCTTTCTTT
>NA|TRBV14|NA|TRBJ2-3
CASSQERRTDTQYF
TGTGCCAGCAGCCAAGAGCGGCGCACAGATACGCAGTATTTT
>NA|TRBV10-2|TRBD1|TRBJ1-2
CASSERQGDGYTF
TGCGCCAGCAGTGAAAGGCAGGGGGATGGCTACACCTTC
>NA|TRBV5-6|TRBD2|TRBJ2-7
CASSRPSGGNYEQYF
TGTGCCAGCAGCCGACCGAGCGGGGGGAACTACGAGCAGTACTTC
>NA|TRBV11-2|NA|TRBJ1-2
CASSLDSYRAGDYGYTF
TGTGCCAGCAGCTTAGATTCGTACAGGGCCGGGGACTATGGCTACACCTTC
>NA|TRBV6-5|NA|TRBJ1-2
CASATGVYGYTF
TGTGCCAGCGCTACCGGGGTCTATGGCTACACCTTC
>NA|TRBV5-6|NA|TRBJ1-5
CASSLSGTISNQPQHF
TGTGCCAGCAGCTTATCCGGGACAATTAGCAATCAGCCCCAGCATTTT
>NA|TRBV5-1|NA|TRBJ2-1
CASSFKKDFGGPSYNEQFF
TGCGCCAGCAGCTTCAAAAAGGACTTTGGCGGTCCCTCCTACAATGAGCAGTTCTTC
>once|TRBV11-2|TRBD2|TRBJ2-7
CASSYRLGLAATYEQYF
TGTGCCAGCAGCTATAGGTTGGGACTAGCGGCCACCTACGAGCAGTACTTC
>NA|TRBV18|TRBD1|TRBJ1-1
CASSQGQGAIYTEAFF
TGTGCCAGCTCTCAAGGACAGGGGGCGATTTACACTGAAGCTTTCTTT
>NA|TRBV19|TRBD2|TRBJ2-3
CASSGRARGTDTQYF
TGTGCCAGTAGCGGGAGGGCCAGGGGCACAGATACGCAGTATTTT
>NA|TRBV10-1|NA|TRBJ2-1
CASSDLGSEQFF
TGCGCCAGCAGTGATTTGGGGAGTGAGCAGTTCTTC
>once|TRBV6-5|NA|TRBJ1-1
CASSFRETTEAFF
TGTGCCAGCAGTTTTAGGGAGACCACTGAAGCTTTCTTT
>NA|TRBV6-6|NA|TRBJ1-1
CASSYSAQGRDTEAFF
TGTGCCAGCAGTTACTCGGCCCAGGGGAGGGACACTGAAGCTTTCTTT
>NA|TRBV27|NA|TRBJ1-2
CASSQLEGLGWTDGYTF
TGTGCCAGCAGTCAATTGGAGGGGTTGGGATGGACGGATGGCTACACCTTC
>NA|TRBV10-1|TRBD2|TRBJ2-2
CASSEGLAGTGELFF
TGCGCCAGCAGTGAAGGACTAGCGGGAACCGGGGAGCTGTTTTTT
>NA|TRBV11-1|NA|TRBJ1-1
CASSPGFGGPAFF
TGTGCCAGCAGCCCAGGCTTCGGAGGGCCGGCTTTCTTT
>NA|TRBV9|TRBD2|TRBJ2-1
CASSVVGTSLFF
TGTGCCAGCAGCGTAGTGGGGACTAGTCTGTTCTTC
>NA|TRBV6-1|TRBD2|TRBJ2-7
CASRGLAGGDEQYF
TGTGCCAGCAGGGGACTAGCGGGGGGGGACGAGCAGTACTTC
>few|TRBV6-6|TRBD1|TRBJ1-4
CASSYSSGTGIEKLFF
TGTGCCAGCAGTTACTCGTCTGGGACAGGGATTGAAAAACTGTTTTTT